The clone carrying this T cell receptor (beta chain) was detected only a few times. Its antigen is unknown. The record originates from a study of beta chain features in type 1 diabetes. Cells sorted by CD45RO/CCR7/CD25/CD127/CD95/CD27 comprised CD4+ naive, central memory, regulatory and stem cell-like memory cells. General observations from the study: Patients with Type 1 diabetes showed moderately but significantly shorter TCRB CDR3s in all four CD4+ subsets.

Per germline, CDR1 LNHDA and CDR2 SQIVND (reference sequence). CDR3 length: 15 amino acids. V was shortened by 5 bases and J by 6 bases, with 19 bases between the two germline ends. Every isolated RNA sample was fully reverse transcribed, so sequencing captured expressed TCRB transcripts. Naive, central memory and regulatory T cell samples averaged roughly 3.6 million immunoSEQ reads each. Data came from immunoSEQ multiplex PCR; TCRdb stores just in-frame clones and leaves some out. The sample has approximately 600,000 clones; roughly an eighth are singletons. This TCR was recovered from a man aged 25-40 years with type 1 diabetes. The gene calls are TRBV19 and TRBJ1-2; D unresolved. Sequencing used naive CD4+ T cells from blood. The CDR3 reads CASSEGALLFNGYTF. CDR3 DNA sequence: TGTGCCAGTAGTGAGGGCGCCCTGTTATTCAATGGCTACACCTTC. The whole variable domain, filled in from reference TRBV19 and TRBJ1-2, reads DGGITQSPKYLFRKEGQNVTLSCEQNLNHDAMYWYRQDPGQGLRLIYYSQIVNDFQKGDIAEGYSVSREKKESFPLTVTSAQKNPTAFYLCASSEGALLFNGYTFGSGTRLTVV.